The 3 T cell receptor beta chains below were found in one sample sequenced in a study of blood T cell repertoires in COVID-19. Some clones are missing from TCRdb's copy, which holds only in-frame ones; the method was immunoSEQ multiplex PCR. The sample holds over 110,000 clones, around 90% seen once. The specimen sequenced was peripheral blood. The origin of the receptors is a man between 65 and 79 years old with acute or convalescent COVID-19.

This chain connects TRBV7-9 to TRBJ2-3; the match to TRBD1 covers 9 bases. The junction had 9 bases not matched to a gene; V was cut back by 6 bases and J by 5 bases. The CDR3 consists of 15 residues. CDR1 is SEHNR, CDR2 FQNEAQ, per germline (reference sequence). The CDR3 nucleotides are TGTGCCAGCAGTTCAGGGACAGGGATCATAGATACGCAGTATTTT. This codes for CASSSGTGIIDTQYF. Together with reference TRBV7-9 and TRBJ2-3, the CDR3 gives the full variable domain: DTGVSQNPRHKITKRGQNVTFRCDPISEHNRLYWYRQTLGQGPEFLTYFQNEAQLEKSRLLSDRFSAERPKGSFSTLEIQRTEQGDSAMYLCASSSGTGIIDTQYFGPGTRLTVL.

The chain joins TRBV5-4 to TRBJ2-3; TRBD2 aligns across 15 bases. The CDR3 has 16 amino acids. The germline gives CDR1 SGHNT, CDR2 YYREEE (reference sequence). J gave up 3 bases and V 4 bases, and 3 bases lay outside the gene matches. The CDR3 loop is CASSGGLAGGTDTQYF. CDR3 nucleotides: TGTGCCAGCAGCGGGGGACTAGCGGGAGGTACAGATACGCAGTATTTT.

The chain combines TRBV29-1 with TRBJ1-1; 7 bases align to TRBD1. CDR1 is SQVTM, CDR2 ANQGSEA, per germline. V lost 3 bases and J lost 11; bases outside the gene matches: 9. The CDR3 is 12 amino acids. The CDR3 DNA follows: TGCAGCGTTGACTACTTTGAGGGGGCCGCTTTCTTT. Protein sequence: CSVDYFEGAAFF.